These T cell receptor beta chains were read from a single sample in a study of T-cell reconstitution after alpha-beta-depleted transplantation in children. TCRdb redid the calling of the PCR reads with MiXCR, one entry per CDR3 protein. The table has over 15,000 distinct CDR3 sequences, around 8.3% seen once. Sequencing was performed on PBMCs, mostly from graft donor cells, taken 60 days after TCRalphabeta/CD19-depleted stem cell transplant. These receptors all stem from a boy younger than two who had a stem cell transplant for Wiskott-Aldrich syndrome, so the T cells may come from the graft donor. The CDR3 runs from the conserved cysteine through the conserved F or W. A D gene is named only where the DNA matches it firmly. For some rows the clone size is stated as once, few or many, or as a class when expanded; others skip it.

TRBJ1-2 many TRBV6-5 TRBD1 TGTGCCAGCAGTTACCGAGTTTTTGGGGGACAGCAGGGCTACACCTTC CASSYRVFGGQQGYTF
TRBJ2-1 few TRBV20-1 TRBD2 TGCAGTGCTAGAGGACTAGCGGTTTACGGTGAGCAGTTCTTC CSARGLAVYGEQFF
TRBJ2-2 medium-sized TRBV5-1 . TGCGCCAGCACGGGGGTAACGAACACCGGGGAGCTGTTTTTT CASTGVTNTGELFF
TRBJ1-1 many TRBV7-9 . TGTGCCAGCAGCTTATCGCAGGGGTTAACCAAAGCTTTCTTT CASSLSQGLTKAFF
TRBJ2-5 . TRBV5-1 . TGCGCCAGCAGCTACAAGGTAGGGGGAGAGACCCAGTACTTC CASSYKVGGETQYF
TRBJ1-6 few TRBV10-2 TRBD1 TGCGCCAGCAGTCTCGGGACAGGGAGGAATTCACCCCTCCACTTT CASSLGTGRNSPLHF
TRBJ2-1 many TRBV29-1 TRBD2 TGCAGTGCCGGACTAGCGGCATTAAATGAGCAGTTCTTC CSAGLAALNEQFF
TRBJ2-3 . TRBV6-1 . TGTGCCAGCGGTCAGAGGCGGGCTACAGATACGCAGTATTTT CASGQRRATDTQYF
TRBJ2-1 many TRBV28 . TGTGCCAGCAGTTTGGTGGAATCCTACAATGAGCAGTTCTTC CASSLVESYNEQFF
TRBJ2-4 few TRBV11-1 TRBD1 TGTGCCAGCAGCTTACAGGGGGCGAGAAACATTCAGTACTTC CASSLQGARNIQYF
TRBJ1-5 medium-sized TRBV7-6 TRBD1 TGTGCCAGCAGCCTTCTCGGACAGGGGGCCTCACTACTCCTGAATCAGCCCCAGCATTTT CASSLLGQGASLLLNQPQHF
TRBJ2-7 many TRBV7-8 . TGTGCCAGCAGCCCCGTTTTAGGCTACGAGCAGTACTTC CASSPVLGYEQYF
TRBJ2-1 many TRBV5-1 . TGCGCCAGCAGCTTGGCCCCAACCTACAATGAGCAGTTCTTC CASSLAPTYNEQFF
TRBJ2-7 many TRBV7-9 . TGTGCCAGCAGCAAACAGGGTTCCCAAACCTACGAGCAGTACTTC CASSKQGSQTYEQYF
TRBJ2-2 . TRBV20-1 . TGCAGTGCAATTCACCGGGAAAACACCGGGGAGCTGTTTTTT CSAIHRENTGELFF
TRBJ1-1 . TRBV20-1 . TGCAGTGCTAGAGTCGGGGCCTTGAACACTGAAGCTTTCTTT CSARVGALNTEAFF
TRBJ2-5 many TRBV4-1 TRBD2 TGCGCCAGCAGCCAAGACGGACTAGCGGGAGGAGAGACCCAGTACTTC CASSQDGLAGGETQYF
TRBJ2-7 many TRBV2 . TGTGCCAGCAGTGAAGGCTACGAGCAGTACTTC CASSEGYEQYF
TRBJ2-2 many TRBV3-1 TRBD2 TGTGCCAGCAGCCATAGCGGGGCGAACACCGGGGAGCTGTTTTTT CASSHSGANTGELFF
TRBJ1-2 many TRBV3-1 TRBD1 TGTGCCAGCAGCCAAGGGAGCTGGGACAGGGGTTCCTATGGCTACACCTTC CASSQGSWDRGSYGYTF
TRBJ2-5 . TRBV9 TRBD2 TGTGCCAGCAGCGGGCGGCGTCTAGCGGAAGAGACCCAGTACTTC CASSGRRLAEETQYF
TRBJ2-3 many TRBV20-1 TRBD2 TGCAGTGCACATAGCGGGAAGTCGGATACGCAGTATTTT CSAHSGKSDTQYF
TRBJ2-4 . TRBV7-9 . TGTGCCAGCAGCTTTCTGGAGGCCAAAAACATTCAGTACTTC CASSFLEAKNIQYF
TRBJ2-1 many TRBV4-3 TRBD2 TGCGCCAGCAGCCAAGATTTGGCTCGGGAGGAGTTCTTC CASSQDLAREEFF
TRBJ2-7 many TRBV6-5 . TGTGCCAGCAGAAAAGGGCCCCACGAGCAGTACTTC CASRKGPHEQYF
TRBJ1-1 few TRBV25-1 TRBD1 TGTGCCAGCAGTGAGGCCGGGACAGCGAACACTGAAGCTTTCTTT CASSEAGTANTEAFF
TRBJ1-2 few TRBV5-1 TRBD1 TGCGCCAGCAGCCCATGGACAGGGTTCTATGGCTACACCTTC CASSPWTGFYGYTF
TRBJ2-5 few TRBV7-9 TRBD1 TGTGCCAGCAGCTCTGGGACAGGGGGGGGGGAGACCCAGTACTTC CASSSGTGGGETQYF
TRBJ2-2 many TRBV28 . TGTGCCAGTCAAACCTTGACAGACCCACAAAAGGAGCTGTTTTTT CASQTLTDPQKELFF
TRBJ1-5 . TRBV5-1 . TGCGCCAGCAGCTTACTACCGGGGCAGCCCCAGCATTTT CASSLLPGQPQHF
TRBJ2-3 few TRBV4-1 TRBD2 TGCGCCAGCAGCCAGGGACTAGCTAGAGGCACAGATACGCAGTATTTT CASSQGLARGTDTQYF
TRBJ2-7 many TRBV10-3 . TGTGCCATCAGTCCGGGCCCAGCCAGCGAGCAGTACTTC CAISPGPASEQYF
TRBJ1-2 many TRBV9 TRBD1 TGTGCCAGCAGCGCAAGGGGGCGCGGTGGCTACACCTTC CASSARGRGGYTF
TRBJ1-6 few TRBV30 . TGTGCCTGGAGTGGTTACAATTCACCCCTCCACTTT CAWSGYNSPLHF
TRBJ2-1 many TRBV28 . TGTGCCAGCAGTCAATTCCCCTTCAATGAGCAGTTCTTC CASSQFPFNEQFF
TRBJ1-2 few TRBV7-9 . TGTGCCAGCAGCCCCCGCCGTGACTACACCTTC CASSPRRDYTF
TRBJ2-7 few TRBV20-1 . TGCAGTGCCAAGGGGGCTAGCGGCTGGAGCTCCTACGAGCAGTACTTC CSAKGASGWSSYEQYF
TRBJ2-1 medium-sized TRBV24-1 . TGTGCCACCAGTGACTCGGATGAGCAGTTCTTC CATSDSDEQFF
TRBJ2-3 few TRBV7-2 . TGTGCCAGCAGTTACACAGATACGCAGTATTTT CASSYTDTQYF
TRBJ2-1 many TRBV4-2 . TGTGCCAGCAGCCAAGATCTTTTCTTTCCCGGGACGAGTCTTTACAATGAGCAGTTCTTC CASSQDLFFPGTSLYNEQFF
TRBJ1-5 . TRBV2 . TGTGCCAGCAGTGAAGCGTGGGGGAATCAGCCCCAGCATTTT CASSEAWGNQPQHF